This T cell receptor (beta chain) was profiled in a study of T-cell reconstitution after alpha-beta-depleted transplantation in children. Study-level results: At the one-year point after transplant, T-cell counts and TCRbeta diversity were found to come mostly from T cells that had been newly produced. Surviving recipient T cells and thymic progenitors underlay high day-60 TCRbeta diversity in some patients. Several hundred expanded graft clones reportedly were the source of alpha-beta T cells about two months after transplant.

From germline, CDR1 is SQVTM and CDR2 ANQGSEA. Trimming stripped 3 bases from V and 0 bases from J, with 1 base between. The CDR3 runs 11 residues. Unique molecular identifiers were built into the TCRbeta library. Via MiXCR, TCRdb re-called the PCR reads, giving one row per CDR3 protein. This table has roughly 500,000 distinct CDR3 sequences, approximately 10% appearing once. This clonotype has at least ten counts. The antigen remains undetermined. Specimen: PBMCs, collected before TCRalphabeta/CD19-depleted stem cell transplant. The chain has TRBV29-1 and TRBJ2-3; D is unclear. The TCR sequence derives from a child under 10 years old with inherited bone marrow failure, due to receive a stem cell transplant. CDR3 amino acids: CSVDSTDTQYF. The CDR3 nucleotides are TGCAGCGTTGACAGCACAGATACGCAGTATTTT.